This TCR beta chain was obtained from a study of cytomegalovirus exposure and HLA in healthy donors. General observations from the study: According to reports, the classifier identified cytomegalovirus status with high specificity and sensitivity. Cytomegalovirus-associated status was assigned to 150 to 200 TCR beta chains.

Assay: immunoSEQ multiplex PCR; the TCRdb copy retains only in-frame clones and omits some. The sample lists tens of thousands of clones; approximately 92% were seen once. Deletions cut 4 bases from V and 5 bases from J, with 12 bases between. The CDR3 has 13 residues. Per germline, CDR1 SGHNT and CDR2 YYREEE (reference sequence). Remarks on this clone: What it binds is not known.

The donors were members of the validation cohort, which comprised about 120 subjects and was separate from the first cohort of 600 to 850 subjects. This sequence joins TRBV5-4 and TRBJ1-1; no firm D call. This sequence was found in a man aged 18 to 30 in good health and CMV-seronegative. Input material: PBMCs. The CDR3 DNA reads TGTGCCAGCAGCCTGGACCCGGAGACTGAAGCTTTCTTT. Encoded protein: CASSLDPETEAFF.